Listed here are 8 T cell receptor beta chains from one sample, sequenced in a study of graft-versus-host responses after intestinal transplantation. Their antigens are not known. Repertoires were generated with immunoSEQ multiplex PCR, while TCRdb's copy carries only in-frame clones and drops some. The sample lists 100,000 to 140,000 clones; roughly 87% were seen once. The specimen was unstimulated CD4+ T cells sorted from spleen or lymph node cells, collected before transplant. Source of these receptors: a human donor who was the organ donor for an intestinal transplant.

This clone is a singleton in its sample. This sequence joins TRBV5-1 and TRBJ2-2; 8 nucleotides agree with TRBD2. Per the germline V gene, CDR1 is SGHRS and CDR2 is YFSETQ. The CDR3 loop spans 16 amino acids. J was trimmed by 3 bases and V by 0 bases; bases with no gene match: 4. The CDR3 sequence is CASSLAAGVDTGELFF. The CDR3 coding sequence is TGCGCCAGCAGCTTGGCAGCGGGGGTTGACACCGGGGAGCTGTTTTTT.

The chain recombines TRBV27 with TRBJ1-1, with 8 bases identical to TRBD1. CDR3 size: 13 residues. Germline V lookup: CDR1 MNHEY, CDR2 SMNVEV (reference sequence). Trimming removed 6 bases from V and 4 bases from J; junction bases left unmatched: 4. DNA for the CDR3: TGTGCCAGCAGCAGGGGGCGCGGCACTGAAGCTTTCTTT. Protein sequence: CASSRGRGTEAFF.

The J gene is TRBJ1-6, the V gene TRBV18; unclear D gene. The germline V gene has CDR1 KGHSH and CDR2 LQKENI. V lost 3 bases to trimming and J lost 0 bases, with 3 bases between them. The CDR3 runs to 14 residues. CDR3 amino acids: CASSPSSYNSPLHF. The CDR3 DNA sequence: TGTGCCAGCTCACCCAGCTCCTATAATTCACCCCTCCACTTT. Using reference TRBV18 and TRBJ1-6 for the parts outside the CDR3, the full variable domain is NAGVMQNPRHLVRRRGQEARLRCSPMKGHSHVYWYRQLPEEGLKFMVYLQKENIIDESGMPKERFSAEFPKEGPSILRIQQVVRGDSAAYFCASSPSSYNSPLHFGNGTRLTVT.

The CDR3 region has the DNA TGCGCCAGCAGTGAGTTACGCGGCTCCTACGAGCAGTACTTC. The encoded protein is CASSELRGSYEQYF. V is TRBV10-1 and J is TRBJ2-7; D remains ambiguous. This CDR3 has 14 amino acids. Trimming removed 1 base from V and 0 bases from J, with 7 bases in between. Per the germline V gene, CDR1 is WNHNN and CDR2 is SYGVQD (reference sequence).

In its sample, this clone was seen once. This chain joins TRBV29-1 and TRBJ1-2, with D maybe TRBD1 (6 bases). The CDR3 is made up of 13 amino acids. With 4 bases removed from V and 5 bases from J, the gap between germline ends came to 14 bases. Germline values: CDR1 SQVTM, CDR2 ANQGSEA. The CDR3 nucleotides are TGCAGCGTTGCCCAAGGACAGTCGTATGGCTACACCTTC. Protein sequence: CSVAQGQSYGYTF.

V usage is TRBV6-5 and J usage is TRBJ2-7, with D possibly TRBD2 on 5 matching bases. Germline CDR1 and CDR2: MNHEY and SVGAGI. The V gene lost 7 bases and the J gene lost 0 bases, with 16 bases spanning the gap. The CDR3 spans 15 residues. The CDR3 nucleotides read TGTGCCAGCATAGGGCGGAGGTCCGTCTCCTACGAGCAGTACTTC. It encodes CASIGRRSVSYEQYF.

The V call is TRBV10-3, the J call TRBJ1-2; D remains ambiguous. This CDR3 is built from 12 residues. Looked up from germline, CDR1 is ENHRY and CDR2 is SYGVKD. Trimming pared 8 bases from V and 1 base from J, leaving 8 bases between. CDR3 in DNA: TGTGCCATCCTGAAGGGTAACTATGGCTACACCTTC. Translating it yields CAILKGNYGYTF.

The chain has TRBV27 and TRBJ2-2; no clear D gene. CDR1 and CDR2 from the germline V gene are MNHEY and SMNVEV (reference sequence). The V and J ends lost 10 bases and 4 bases respectively, with 19 bases between them. The CDR3 consists of 15 residues. The CDR3: CATKKGSMTTGELFF. CDR3 sequence (DNA): TGTGCCACCAAAAAGGGCAGTATGACCACCGGGGAGCTGTTTTTT.